These 17 T cell receptor beta chains originate from one sample sequenced in a study of Tregs in tolerant kidney transplant recipients. This table comes from immunoSEQ multiplex PCR, and its TCRdb copy is limited to in-frame clones, with some not included. The sample lists approximately 260,000 clones, more than 65% occurring once. The source material was CD4+ T cells from blood. The receptors were sampled from a human donor in good health.

The chain joins TRBV5-5 to TRBJ2-2; D is ambiguous. Germline V gene lookup returns CDR1 SGHKS and CDR2 YYEKEE (reference sequence). V was pared by 4 bases and J by 1 base, with 11 bases between. This CDR3 contains 15 residues. The CDR3 bases are TGTGCCAGCAGCCCTTATCATAAGAACACCGGGGAGCTGTTTTTT. Protein product: CASSPYHKNTGELFF.

In its sample, this clone was seen a few times. This chain uses TRBV9 with TRBJ2-2; D not certain. This CDR3 contains 14 residues. Germline CDR1 is SGDLS and CDR2 is YYNGEE. Trimming removed 5 bases at V and 1 base at J, with 9 bases between. DNA of the CDR3: TGTGCCAGCAGACCGGACCAGAACACCGGGGAGCTGTTTTTT. It encodes CASRPDQNTGELFF. The full variable domain, with the rest looked up from reference TRBV9 and TRBJ2-2, is DSGVTQTPKHLITATGQRVTLRCSPRSGDLSVYWYQQSLDQGLQFLIQYYNGEERAKGNILERFSAQQFPDLHSELNLSSLELGDSALYFCASRPDQNTGELFFGEGSRLTVL.

The chain uses TRBV12-5 and TRBJ1-3; TRBD1 agrees at 7 bases. The CDR3 is made up of 16 amino acids. V lost 1 base and J lost 2; bases outside the gene matches: 5. Germline-derived CDR1 and CDR2 are LGHNT and FRNRAP. Written as DNA, the CDR3 is TGTGCTAGTGGTTTGGACAGGGGTCAGGCTGGAAACACCATATATTTT. It encodes CASGLDRGQAGNTIYF.

This clone was seen a single time. The chain uses TRBV6-5 and TRBJ2-7, with 8 bases matching TRBD1. Trimming took 1 base from V and 4 from J; bases not matched to a gene: 6. Germline assignment: CDR1 MNHEY and CDR2 SVGAGI. The CDR3 is made up of 15 amino acids. CDR3 in DNA: TGTGCCAGCAGTTACTTGTCAGGGGGCGCATACGAGCAGTACTTC. This encodes CASSYLSGGAYEQYF.

The CDR3 spells CASSVEPLSKSPLTNTGELFF. The CDR3 bases are TGTGCCAGCAGCGTAGAACCCCTCTCTAAAAGCCCTCTTACGAACACCGGGGAGCTGTTTTTT. This rearrangement joins TRBV9 to TRBJ2-2; D is ambiguous. The CDR3 contains 21 residues. Germline V lookup: CDR1 SGDLS, CDR2 YYNGEE. Trimming left V 0 bases short and J 0 bases short, with 24 bases between.

This clone was observed once. V gene TRBV18 combines with J gene TRBJ1-4; D unresolved. The CDR3 runs 16 residues. V was cut by 3 bases and J by 0 bases, with 11 bases left in between. Germline values: CDR1 KGHSH, CDR2 LQKENI. The CDR3 is CASSPQGYTTNEKLFF. CDR3 sequence (DNA): TGTGCCAGCTCACCCCAAGGCTATACAACTAATGAAAAACTGTTTTTT.

This clone has more than one count but fewer than ten. V gene TRBV6-5 combines with J gene TRBJ1-1; TRBD1 agrees at 7 bases. V was clipped by 0 bases and J by 12 bases; unmatched bases: 10. In germline, CDR1 is MNHEY, CDR2 SVGAGI. The CDR3 has 14 residues. Here the CDR3 DNA reads TGTGCCAGCAGTTACTCCACCCAGACAGGGAAAACTTTCTTT. Its translation: CASSYSTQTGKTFF.

The V gene is TRBV7-6, the J gene TRBJ2-5; 12 bases are a match to TRBD2. CDR3 length: 15 residues. Germline lookup yields CDR1 SGHVS and CDR2 FNYEAQ. Losses at the gene ends were 3 bases for V and 5 bases for J; bases not matched to a gene: 4. The CDR3, as DNA: TGTGCCAGCAGCTTTCGGACTAGCGGGACGGAGACCCAGTACTTC. Translating gives CASSFRTSGTETQYF.

The chain has TRBV5-1 and TRBJ2-5; the D gene is possibly TRBD2 (5 bases). The V and J ends lost 3 bases and 1 base respectively, with 10 bases between them. The CDR3 consists of 14 residues. Germline V gene data show CDR1 as SGHRS and CDR2 as YFSETQ. The CDR3 loop reads CASSSPGSQETQYF. The CDR3 bases are TGCGCCAGCAGCTCCCCGGGATCCCAAGAGACCCAGTACTTC.

This clone was seen only once. The CDR3 DNA reads as TGTGCCAGTAAGACGGGGGCATCTGGAAACACCATATATTTT. Translating gives CASKTGASGNTIYF. This chain links TRBV19 with TRBJ1-3, with D possibly TRBD1 on 6 matching bases. Germline CDR1 and CDR2: LNHDA and SQIVND (reference sequence). V dropped 7 bases and J dropped 1 base, with 11 bases sitting between them. The length of the CDR3 is 14 residues.

The count of this clone is one. The V call is TRBV5-4, the J call TRBJ2-5; 11 nucleotides align to TRBD2. Germline V lookup: CDR1 SGHNT, CDR2 YYREEE (reference sequence). The trim removed 0 bases at V and 4 bases at J, leaving 2 bases unmatched. The CDR3 loop spans 15 amino acids. CDR3: CASSLAGTSGETQYF. The CDR3 coding sequence is TGTGCCAGCAGCTTGGCCGGGACTAGCGGAGAGACCCAGTACTTC.

With respect to this clone: This same CDR3 is encoded by further DNA sequences in the sample. This rearrangement joins TRBV5-1 to TRBJ1-1; no reliable D call. There are 14 residues in the CDR3. CDR1 SGHRS and CDR2 YFSETQ come from the germline V gene. Trimming pared 0 bases from V and 1 base from J, leaving 7 bases between. Here the CDR3 reads CASSLDRPNTEAFF. The CDR3 DNA follows: TGCGCCAGCAGCTTGGACCGCCCGAACACTGAAGCTTTCTTT.

The gene calls are TRBV7-2 and TRBJ2-1, with 8 bases matching TRBD2. Germline CDR1 is SGHTA and CDR2 is FQGNSA. CDR3 length: 16 residues. Trimming removed 2 bases from V and 2 bases from J; junction bases left unmatched: 5. The CDR3 here is CASSLSPGGPYNEQFF. For the CDR3, the DNA is TGTGCCAGCAGCTTAAGCCCGGGGGGGCCCTACAATGAGCAGTTCTTC.

CDR3 in amino acids: CASSPRDTIFSPYGYTF. In DNA, the CDR3 is TGTGCCAGCTCACCAAGGGACACGATATTTTCGCCATATGGCTACACCTTC. The rearrangement links TRBV18 to TRBJ1-2; perhaps TRBD1 as D (6 bases). This CDR3 has 17 residues. Trimming took 2 bases from V and 5 from J, leaving 21 bases between them. Germline assignment: CDR1 KGHSH and CDR2 LQKENI.

This chain links TRBV18 with TRBJ2-7, with 7 bases matching TRBD1. Germline V lookup: CDR1 KGHSH, CDR2 LQKENI. The CDR3 spans 14 residues. The ends lost 1 base at V and 6 bases at J; junction bases unmatched: 6. CDR3 region: CASSPLGRGTEQYF. The CDR3 nucleotides read TGTGCCAGCTCACCACTAGGCAGGGGGACCGAGCAGTACTTC.

CDR3 sequence (DNA): TGTGCCAGCAGCCCGACACGGCAAGAGACCCAGTACTTC. Its translation: CASSPTRQETQYF. The chain employs TRBV2 and TRBJ2-5; no clear D. The CDR3 is made up of 13 amino acids. The germline V gene encodes CDR1 SNHLY and CDR2 FYNNEI. The germline V and J ends were trimmed by 6 bases and 2 bases, with 10 bases remaining between them.

This chain joins TRBV18 and TRBJ2-7; D may be TRBD1 or TRBD2 (5 bases each). The CDR3 has 14 residues. Germline V gives CDR1 KGHSH, CDR2 LQKENI. V was cut by 3 bases and J by 6 bases, with 15 bases left in between. In nucleotides, the CDR3 is TGTGCCAGCTCACCGGGGGAACAGCTACCCGAGCAGTACTTC. Amino acids: CASSPGEQLPEQYF. Based on the CDR3 plus reference TRBV18 and TRBJ2-7, the full variable domain is NAGVMQNPRHLVRRRGQEARLRCSPMKGHSHVYWYRQLPEEGLKFMVYLQKENIIDESGMPKERFSAEFPKEGPSILRIQQVVRGDSAAYFCASSPGEQLPEQYFGPGTRLTVT.